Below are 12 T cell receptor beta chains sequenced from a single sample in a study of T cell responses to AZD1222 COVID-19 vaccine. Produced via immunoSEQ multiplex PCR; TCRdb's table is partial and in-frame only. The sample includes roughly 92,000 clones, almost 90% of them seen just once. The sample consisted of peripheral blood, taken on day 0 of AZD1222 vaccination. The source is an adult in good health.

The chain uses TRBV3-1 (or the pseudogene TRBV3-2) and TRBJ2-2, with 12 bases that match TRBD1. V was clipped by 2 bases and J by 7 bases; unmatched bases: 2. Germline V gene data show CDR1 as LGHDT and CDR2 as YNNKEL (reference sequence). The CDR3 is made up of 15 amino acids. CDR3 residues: CASSQRDRGRGELFF. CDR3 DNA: TGTGCCAGCAGCCAACGGGACAGGGGGCGCGGGGAGCTGTTTTTT.

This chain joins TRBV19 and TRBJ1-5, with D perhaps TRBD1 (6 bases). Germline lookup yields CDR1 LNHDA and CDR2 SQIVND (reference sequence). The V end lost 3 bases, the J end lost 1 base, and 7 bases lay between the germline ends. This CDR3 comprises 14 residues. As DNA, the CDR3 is TGTGCCAGTAGTATCAGGGGAAGCAATCAGCCCCAGCATTTT. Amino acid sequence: CASSIRGSNQPQHF.

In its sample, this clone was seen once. CDR3 amino acids: CASSQTLAYTEAFF. The CDR3 coding sequence is TGTGCCAGCAGTCAGACGCTGGCGTACACTGAAGCTTTCTTT. The rearrangement joins TRBV6-5 to TRBJ1-1; D is undetermined. The CDR3 is made up of 14 amino acids. V lost 5 bases, J lost 3 bases, and 13 bases lay in between. Germline V gene sequence: CDR1 MNHEY, CDR2 SVGAGI.

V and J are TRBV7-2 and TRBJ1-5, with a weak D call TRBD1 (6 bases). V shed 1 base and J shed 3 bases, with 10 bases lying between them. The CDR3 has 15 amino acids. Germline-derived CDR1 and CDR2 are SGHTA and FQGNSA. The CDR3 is CASSLDQGHNQPQHF. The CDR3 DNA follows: TGTGCCAGCAGCTTAGATCAGGGGCACAATCAGCCCCAGCATTTT.

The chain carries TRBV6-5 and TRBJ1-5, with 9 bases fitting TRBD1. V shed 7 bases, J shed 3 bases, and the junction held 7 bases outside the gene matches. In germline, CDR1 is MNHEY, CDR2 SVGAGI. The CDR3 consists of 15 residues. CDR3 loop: CASKPGQGNNQPQHF. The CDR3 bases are TGTGCCAGCAAACCGGGACAGGGCAACAATCAGCCCCAGCATTTT.

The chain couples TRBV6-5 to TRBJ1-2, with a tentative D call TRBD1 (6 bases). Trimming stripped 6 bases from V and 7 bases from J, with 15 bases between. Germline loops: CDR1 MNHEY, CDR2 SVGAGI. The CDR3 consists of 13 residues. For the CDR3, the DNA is TGTGCCAGCAGAAAACAGGGCATTTTTGGCTACACCTTC. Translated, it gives CASRKQGIFGYTF.

The CDR3 DNA is TGTGCCAGCAGCCAAGATCTCGCGCCGTCCGAGCAGTACTTC. Encoded protein: CASSQDLAPSEQYF. This chain links TRBV4-2 with TRBJ2-7, with D uncertain. With 0 bases removed from V and 6 bases from J, the gap between germline ends came to 12 bases. CDR3 length equals 14 residues. Germline values: CDR1 LGHNA, CDR2 YNFKEQ.

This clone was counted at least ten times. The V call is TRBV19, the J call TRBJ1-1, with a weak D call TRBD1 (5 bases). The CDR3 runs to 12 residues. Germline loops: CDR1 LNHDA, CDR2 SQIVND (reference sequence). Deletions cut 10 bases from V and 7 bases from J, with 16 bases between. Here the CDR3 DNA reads TGTGCCACCGCGAAGGGACGCCGTGAAGCTTTCTTT. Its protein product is CATAKGRREAFF.

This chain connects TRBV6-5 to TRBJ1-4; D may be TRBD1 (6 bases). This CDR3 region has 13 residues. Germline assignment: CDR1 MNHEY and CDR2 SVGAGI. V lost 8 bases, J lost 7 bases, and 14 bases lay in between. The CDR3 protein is CASGNREGEKLFF. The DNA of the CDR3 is TGTGCCAGCGGGAACAGGGAAGGTGAAAAACTGTTTTTT.

CDR3 in amino acids: CASSSSDGRPYGYTF. CDR3 bases: TGTGCCAGCAGCTCCTCCGACGGAAGGCCCTATGGCTACACCTTC. This sequence joins TRBV9 and TRBJ1-2; no firm D call. This CDR3 is 15 amino acids long. Trimming shortened V by 4 bases and J by 4 bases, and 17 bases separated the two germline ends. Germline V gene data show CDR1 as SGDLS and CDR2 as YYNGEE.

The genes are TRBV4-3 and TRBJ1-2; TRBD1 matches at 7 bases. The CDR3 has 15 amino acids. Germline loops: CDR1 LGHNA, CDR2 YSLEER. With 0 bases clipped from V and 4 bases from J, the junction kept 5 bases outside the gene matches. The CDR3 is CASSQDRGTVYGYTF. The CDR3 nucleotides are TGCGCCAGCAGCCAAGATCGCGGGACAGTCTATGGCTACACCTTC.

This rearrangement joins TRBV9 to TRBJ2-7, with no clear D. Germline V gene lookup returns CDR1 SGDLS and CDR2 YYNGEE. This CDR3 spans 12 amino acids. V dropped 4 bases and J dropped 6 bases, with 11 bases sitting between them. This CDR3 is CASSPEDREQYF. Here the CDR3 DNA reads TGTGCCAGCAGCCCCGAGGACCGCGAGCAGTACTTC.